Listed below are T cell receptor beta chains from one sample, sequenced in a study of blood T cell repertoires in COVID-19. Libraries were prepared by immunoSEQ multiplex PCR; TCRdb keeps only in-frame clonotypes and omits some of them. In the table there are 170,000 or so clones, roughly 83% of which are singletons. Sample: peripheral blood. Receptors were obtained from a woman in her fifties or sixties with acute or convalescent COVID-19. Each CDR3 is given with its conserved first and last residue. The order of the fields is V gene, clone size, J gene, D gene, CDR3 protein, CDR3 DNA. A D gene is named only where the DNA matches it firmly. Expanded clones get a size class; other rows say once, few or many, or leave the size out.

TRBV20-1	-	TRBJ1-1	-	CSALLNTEAFF	TGCAGTGCTCTCTTGAACACTGAAGCTTTCTTT
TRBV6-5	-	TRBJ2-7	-	CASSYQGGPYEQYF	TGTGCCAGCAGTTATCAGGGTGGGCCCTACGAGCAGTACTTC
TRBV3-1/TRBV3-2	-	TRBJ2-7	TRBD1	CASSPGGAPSYEQYF	TGTGCCAGCAGCCCAGGGGGCGCCCCCTCCTACGAGCAGTACTTC
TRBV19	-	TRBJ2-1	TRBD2	CATQVLQRGGNEQFF	TGTGCTACCCAAGTACTACAGCGGGGGGGGAATGAGCAGTTCTTC
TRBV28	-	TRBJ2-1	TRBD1	CAIRRDSLYNEQFF	TGTGCCATCCGCCGGGACAGCCTCTACAATGAGCAGTTCTTC
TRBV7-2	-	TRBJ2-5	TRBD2	CASSSRLGGVETQYF	TGTGCCAGCAGCTCCCGGTTGGGGGGGGTAGAGACCCAGTACTTC
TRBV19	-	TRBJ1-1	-	CASSMRQNTEAFF	TGTGCCAGTAGTATGAGGCAGAACACTGAAGCTTTCTTT
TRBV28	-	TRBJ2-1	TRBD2	CASSPRLAGRNNEQFF	TGTGCCAGCAGTCCCCGACTAGCGGGGCGTAACAATGAGCAGTTCTTC
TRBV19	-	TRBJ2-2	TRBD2	CASSIGRAGGPTGELFF	TGTGCCAGTAGTATAGGGCGAGCGGGGGGGCCGACCGGGGAGCTGTTTTTT
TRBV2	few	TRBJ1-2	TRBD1	CASSEAGTGDGYTF	TGTGCCAGCAGTGAAGCAGGGACAGGGGACGGCTACACCTTC
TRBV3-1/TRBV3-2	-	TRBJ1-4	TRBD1	CASSRGTGEKLFF	TGTGCCAGCAGCCGAGGGACAGGGGAAAAACTGTTTTTT
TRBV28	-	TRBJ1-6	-	CASRPPGEYSPLHF	TGTGCCAGCAGACCTCCGGGGGAGTATTCACCCCTCCACTTT
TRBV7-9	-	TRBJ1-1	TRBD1	CASSRGQGVPAFF	TGTGCCAGCAGCCGAGGACAGGGCGTCCCCGCTTTCTTT
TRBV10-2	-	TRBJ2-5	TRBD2	CASSGGTSQETQYF	TGCGCCAGTAGCGGGGGGACCTCCCAAGAGACCCAGTACTTC
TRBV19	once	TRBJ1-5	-	CASSRRGPQHF	TGTGCCAGTAGTAGGAGGGGGCCCCAGCATTTT
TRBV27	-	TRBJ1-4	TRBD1	CASSLSRTGRSNEKLFF	TGTGCCAGCAGTTTATCCCGGACAGGGCGGTCTAATGAAAAACTGTTTTTT
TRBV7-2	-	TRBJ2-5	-	CASSFTGLGIQTQYF	TGTGCCAGCAGCTTTACGGGGTTAGGGATCCAGACCCAGTACTTC
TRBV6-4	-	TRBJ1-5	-	CASSFSTGTRAVGQPQHF	TGTGCCAGCAGTTTTAGTACCGGGACACGGGCCGTGGGGCAGCCCCAGCATTTT
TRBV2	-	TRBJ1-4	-	CASSEARSQGWGKLFF	TGTGCCAGCAGTGAAGCGAGGTCCCAGGGATGGGGAAAACTGTTTTTT
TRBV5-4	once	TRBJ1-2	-	CASSLVQGGYGYTF	TGTGCCAGCAGCTTGGTCCAGGGAGGCTATGGCTACACCTTC
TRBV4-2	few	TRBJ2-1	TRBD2	CASSLRSGGYNEQFF	TGTGCCAGCAGCCTCCGGTCGGGGGGATACAATGAGCAGTTCTTC
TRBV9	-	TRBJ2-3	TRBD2	CASSARLAGADTQYF	TGTGCCAGCAGCGCCCGACTAGCGGGGGCCGATACGCAGTATTTT